Listed below are T cell receptor beta chains from one sample, sequenced in a study of tumor and adjacent non-tumor tissue in lung cancer. TCRdb redid the calling of the multiplex PCR reads with MiXCR, one entry per CDR3 protein. Among fewer than 100,000 distinct CDR3 sequences, around 82% were seen once, and the ten largest hold just over 20%. The sequenced sample was distant non-tumor lung tissue. The receptors were sampled from a woman aged 50 to 60 with non-small cell lung cancer. CDR3s include the opening cysteine and the closing phenylalanine or tryptophan. D genes are given only for firm matches. A clone size is listed for some rows: how often the clone was seen (once, few, many), or a class if it is expanded.

size: -; D: -; J: TRBJ2-7; V: TRBV4-1; DNA: TGCGCCACCAGCCACGTTGGGAGGACAGGATCCTACGAGCAGTACTTC; CDR3: CATSHVGRTGSYEQYF
size: -; D: TRBD2; J: TRBJ2-1; V: TRBV24-1; DNA: TGTGCCACCAGTGCTAAGGGACTAGGACTGGTCTACAATGAGCAGTTCTTC; CDR3: CATSAKGLGLVYNEQFF
size: -; D: -; J: TRBJ2-3; V: TRBV4-2; DNA: TGTGCCAGTAGCCAAGATGGGGGGAGCACAGATAGGCAGTATTTT; CDR3: CASSQDGGSTDRQYF
size: -; D: -; J: TRBJ2-3; V: TRBV6-6; DNA: TGTGCCGGCAGGCAGGGGGGGCAATACACAGATACGCAGTATTTT; CDR3: CAGRQGGQYTDTQYF
size: -; D: -; J: TRBJ2-5; V: TRBV10-1; DNA: TGCGCCGGCAGTGATGGGGGAGAGACCCAATACTTC; CDR3: CAGSDGGETQYF
size: -; D: -; J: TRBJ2-7; V: TRBV10-2; DNA: TGCGCCAGCGGTGCCTATACCCGACTATCGGGAGAGGAGGAGCAGTACTTC; CDR3: CASGAYTRLSGEEEQYF
size: -; D: TRBD2; J: TRBJ2-3; V: TRBV9; DNA: TGTGTCAGCAGCGTAGTCGGCTCCGGGGGGGGAGATACGCAGTATTTT; CDR3: CVSSVVGSGGGDTQYF
size: -; D: TRBD2; J: TRBJ2-5; V: TRBV5-4; DNA: TGTGCCAGCAAGTGTAGCGGGAGTAGGGAGACCCAGTATTTC; CDR3: CASKCSGSRETQYF
size: -; D: -; J: TRBJ2-6; V: TRBV5-6; DNA: TGTGCCAGCAGCTTGTGGTGGCGGTCTGGGGCCAAGGTCTTGACTTTC; CDR3: CASSLWWRSGAKVLTF
size: -; D: -; J: TRBJ2-5; V: TRBV29-1; DNA: TGCAGCGTTGAAGGAGGTGAAGTGCCCCCAGAAGAGACCCGGTACTTC; CDR3: CSVEGGEVPPEETRYF
size: many; D: -; J: TRBJ1-2; V: TRBV5-4; DNA: TGTGCCAGCAGCTTGGTAGGAGGGCTCAGTAGCTACACCTTC; CDR3: CASSLVGGLSSYTF
size: -; D: -; J: TRBJ2-7; V: TRBV20-1; DNA: TGCAGTGCTAGTCAGCAGGAGAGATTCGACGAGCAGTACTTC; CDR3: CSASQQERFDEQYF
size: -; D: -; J: TRBJ1-1; V: TRBV4-1; DNA: TGCGCCAGCAGCCTGTTCGCCTACACTGCAACTTTCTTT; CDR3: CASSLFAYTATFF
size: -; D: TRBD2; J: TRBJ2-2; V: TRBV12-3/TRBV12-4; DNA: TGTGCCAGTACCAATCTAGCGGGAGTGGCCTCCGGGGAGCTGTTTTTT; CDR3: CASTNLAGVASGELFF
size: -; D: TRBD1; J: TRBJ1-1; V: TRBV6-6; DNA: TGTGCCAGCAGTTTCGGGCCTTGGTCAGGGGGAGACACCGAAGCTTTCTTT; CDR3: CASSFGPWSGGDTEAFF
size: -; D: -; J: TRBJ1-1; V: TRBV6-2/TRBV6-3; DNA: TGTGCCAGCAGTCGACCAGAGGAAACTGGAGCTTTCTTT; CDR3: CASSRPEETGAFF
size: -; D: -; J: TRBJ1-2; V: TRBV11-2; DNA: TGTGCCTGCAGCTTAGAAACGGGGGGCCGAGGATATGGCAACACCTTC; CDR3: CACSLETGGRGYGNTF
size: once; D: -; J: TRBJ1-2; V: TRBV7-8; DNA: TGTGTCAGCAGCCTAGCGTCGGTCGGCTATGGCTACACCTTC; CDR3: CVSSLASVGYGYTF
size: once; D: TRBD2; J: TRBJ2-3; V: TRBV7-9; DNA: TGTGCCAGCAGCTTTCCGACTAGCTGGGGCGGCGGGAGCACAGATACGCAGTATTTT; CDR3: CASSFPTSWGGGSTDTQYF
size: -; D: -; J: TRBJ2-3; V: TRBV6-1; DNA: TGTGCCAGTAGTGAACTAGTGGGAGACACAGATACGCAGTATTTT; CDR3: CASSELVGDTDTQYF
size: -; D: -; J: TRBJ2-2; V: TRBV5-1; DNA: TGCGCCAGCAGCTACGACTCGAACACCGGGGAGCCGTTTTTT; CDR3: CASSYDSNTGEPFF
size: few; D: -; J: TRBJ2-7; V: TRBV20-1; DNA: TGCAGTGTTAGGGAACGGGATTCCTACGAGCAGTACTTC; CDR3: CSVRERDSYEQYF
size: -; D: -; J: TRBJ2-5; V: TRBV12-3/TRBV12-4; DNA: TGTGCCACTAGCCTCGGGCAGGGTCAGACCCAGTACTTC; CDR3: CATSLGQGQTQYF
size: once; D: TRBD1; J: TRBJ2-1; V: TRBV29-1; DNA: TGCAGAGCAGACGGGACAGGGGGCGTTGAGCAATTCTTC; CDR3: CRADGTGGVEQFF
size: -; D: TRBD2; J: TRBJ2-7; V: TRBV6-5; DNA: TGTGATAGCAGCCTAAACCTAGCGGAAATCTACGAGCAGTACTTC; CDR3: CDSSLNLAEIYEQYF
size: -; D: -; J: TRBJ2-3; V: TRBV11-2; DNA: TGTGCCATCAGCTTAGTACCCCCAGGGGATCATACGCAGTATTTT; CDR3: CAISLVPPGDHTQYF
size: many; D: -; J: TRBJ1-2; V: TRBV24-1; DNA: TGTGCCACCAGTGATTTGGGGTCGGGGGGGAGTCCGGATGGCTACACCTTC; CDR3: CATSDLGSGGSPDGYTF
size: -; D: -; J: TRBJ2-2; V: TRBV6-5; DNA: TGCGCCAGCAGTCCCCGTAGGACCGCGAACACCGTGGAGCTCTTTTTT; CDR3: CASSPRRTANTVELFF
size: -; D: -; J: TRBJ2-1; V: TRBV25-1; DNA: TGTGCCATTACCATTGGGCGGGTCGGTGAGCGTGAGCAGTTCTTC; CDR3: CAITIGRVGEREQFF
size: -; D: TRBD1; J: TRBJ2-6; V: TRBV29-1; DNA: TGCAGTGTTGGGGGACAGGCTTCTTTCTCTGGGGCCAACGTCCTGACTTTC; CDR3: CSVGGQASFSGANVLTF
size: once; D: -; J: TRBJ2-7; V: TRBV29-1; DNA: TGCAACGTTGTTGGGGAAGCTGGAGGAGTCTTGTACGAGCAGTACTTC; CDR3: CNVVGEAGGVLYEQYF
size: many; D: -; J: TRBJ1-3; V: TRBV4-2; DNA: TGTGCCAGCAGCCAAGCCTTCCTAGACTCTGGAAACACCATATATTTT; CDR3: CASSQAFLDSGNTIYF
size: -; D: -; J: TRBJ2-3; V: TRBV11-2; DNA: TGTGCCAGCAGCCTAGGACCCCCAGGGACCCATACGCAGTATTTT; CDR3: CASSLGPPGTHTQYF
size: -; D: TRBD2; J: TRBJ2-7; V: TRBV12-3/TRBV12-4; DNA: TGTGCCAGCAGTCTAGACTGGGGGGGAAGGAAGGAGCGGTATTTC; CDR3: CASSLDWGGRKERYF
size: many; D: -; J: TRBJ1-5; V: TRBV19; DNA: TGTGCCAGTAGTCGTGGGACCCGAGAGAATCAGCCCCAGCATTTT; CDR3: CASSRGTRENQPQHF
size: -; D: -; J: TRBJ1-5; V: TRBV12-3/TRBV12-4; DNA: TGTCCCAGCAACGATAGGCCCAATGTCAATCAGCCCCAGCATTTT; CDR3: CPSNDRPNVNQPQHF
size: few; D: TRBD2; J: TRBJ2-1; V: TRBV20-1; DNA: TGCAGTGTCATGAGGCGGGAGGCTGATGAGCAGTTCTTC; CDR3: CSVMRREADEQFF
size: many; D: -; J: TRBJ1-2; V: TRBV4-2; DNA: TGTACCAGCAGCCAAGATTTAAGCGTTAACTATGGCCACACCTTC; CDR3: CTSSQDLSVNYGHTF
size: -; D: -; J: TRBJ2-1; V: TRBV11-2; DNA: TGTGTCAGCAGCCCCGGGACTTCGAATGGGCAGTTCTTC; CDR3: CVSSPGTSNGQFF
size: -; D: -; J: TRBJ2-7; V: TRBV11-1; DNA: TGTGCCGGCAGCCCCGGATTAGTGCCGATCTCCTACGAGCAGTACTTC; CDR3: CAGSPGLVPISYEQYF
size: -; D: TRBD2; J: TRBJ2-7; V: TRBV28; DNA: TGTGCCAGCAGTGAGGGAGACGGGAGGTACAAGAAGTACTTC; CDR3: CASSEGDGRYKKYF
size: -; D: TRBD1; J: TRBJ2-1; V: TRBV6-6; DNA: TGTGCCAGCAGTCCGGGACAGTGGAGCAATGAGGAGTTCTTC; CDR3: CASSPGQWSNEEFF
size: -; D: -; J: TRBJ1-4; V: TRBV6-1; DNA: TGTGCCAGCTGTGGCCCCGGCCCCGGCCTCGCGAAGGAAAAACTGTTTTTT; CDR3: CASCGPGPGLAKEKLFF
size: -; D: TRBD1; J: TRBJ1-1; V: TRBV6-5; DNA: TGTGTCTCCAGGGGGCACCAGGCCTTGGATGAAGCTTTCTTT; CDR3: CVSRGHQALDEAFF
size: -; D: TRBD1; J: TRBJ1-2; V: TRBV12-3/TRBV12-4; DNA: TGTACCAGCGGCATCGGGACAGACTACGGCTACACCTTC; CDR3: CTSGIGTDYGYTF
size: -; D: -; J: TRBJ1-6; V: TRBV12-3/TRBV12-4; DNA: TGTGCCGGCAGACTCGACAGTTCTTCACCCCTCCACTTT; CDR3: CAGRLDSSSPLHF
size: -; D: TRBD1; J: TRBJ2-7; V: TRBV6-6; DNA: TGTTCCAGCAGCTCCCGGGACAGGACCTACAAGCAGTACTTC; CDR3: CSSSSRDRTYKQYF
size: once; D: -; J: TRBJ2-7; V: TRBV11-3; DNA: TGTGCCAGCAGCCGGGGTAAGGGCGAAAAGTACTTC; CDR3: CASSRGKGEKYF
size: -; D: -; J: TRBJ2-1; V: TRBV7-8; DNA: TGTGCCAGCAACTTTATGGCGGGGCTTAATGAGCGGTTCTTC; CDR3: CASNFMAGLNERFF